Listed below are T cell receptor beta chains from one sample, sequenced in a study of blood T cell repertoires in COVID-19. Clones were sequenced by immunoSEQ multiplex PCR, and TCRdb holds only the in-frame ones, with some missing. The sample carries around 250,000 clones, around 86% recorded once. The specimen sequenced was PBMCs or T cells enriched from blood (not recorded which). The receptors stem from a woman between 50 and 59 years old who had recovered from COVID-19. Both conserved end residues are part of each CDR3. A D gene is named only where the DNA matches it firmly. Clone size appears in some rows only: once, few, many, or a class for an expanded clone.

>TRBV7-2|NA|TRBJ1-3|TRBD1|16
CASSNRAGGSGNTIYF
TGTGCCAGCAGCAACCGGGCAGGGGGCTCTGGAAACACCATATATTTT
>TRBV28|NA|TRBJ1-5|NA|10
CTECNQPQHF
TGTACTGAATGCAATCAGCCCCAGCATTTT
>TRBV7-2|NA|TRBJ1-5|NA|14
CASSPRGGNQPQHF
TGTGCCAGCAGCCCCAGGGGAGGCAATCAGCCCCAGCATTTT
>TRBV5-4|NA|TRBJ2-7|NA|13
CASSRDTPGEQYF
TGTGCCAGCAGCCGGGACACCCCCGGGGAGCAGTACTTC
>TRBV7-2|few|TRBJ2-3|TRBD1|15
CASSRDRKNTDTQYF
TGTGCCAGCAGCCGGGACAGGAAAAACACAGATACGCAGTATTTT
>TRBV29-1|NA|TRBJ2-1|TRBD1|15
CSASGTASSYNEQFF
TGCAGCGCATCCGGGACAGCTAGCTCCTACAATGAGCAGTTCTTC
>TRBV19|NA|TRBJ2-1|TRBD2|14
CASSNSGRNYEQFF
TGTGCCAGTAGTAATAGCGGGAGGAACTACGAGCAGTTCTTC
>TRBV4-2|NA|TRBJ2-3|TRBD2|15
CASGNLAGGHDTQYF
TGTGCCAGCGGCAACCTAGCGGGAGGGCACGATACGCAGTATTTT
>TRBV5-1|NA|TRBJ1-1|NA|15
CASSLRPGVFTEAFF
TGCGCCAGCAGCTTGCGTCCAGGGGTATTCACTGAAGCTTTCTTT
>TRBV2|NA|TRBJ2-5|NA|13
CASSGLGQETQYF
TGTGCCAGCAGCGGACTGGGCCAAGAGACCCAGTACTTC
>TRBV19|NA|TRBJ1-2|NA|14
CASTPTGSRLGYTF
TGTGCCAGTACCCCTACGGGGTCACGTTTGGGCTACACCTTC
>TRBV5-6|few|TRBJ2-7|TRBD1|15
CASRKTGTGTYEQYF
TGTGCCAGCAGGAAAACCGGGACAGGAACTTACGAGCAGTACTTC
>TRBV7-8|NA|TRBJ1-2|TRBD1|16
CASSTRQGRTNYGYTF
TGTGCCAGCAGCACCCGACAGGGTAGGACTAACTATGGCTACACCTTC
>TRBV7-8|NA|TRBJ2-3|NA|16
CASSLGRGWSTDTQYF
TGTGCCAGCAGCTTAGGCAGGGGCTGGAGCACAGATACGCAGTATTTT
>TRBV7-6|NA|TRBJ2-1|TRBD2|15
CASSLGLAGVFEQFF
TGTGCCAGCAGCTTAGGGTTAGCGGGAGTTTTTGAGCAGTTCTTC
>TRBV19|few|TRBJ1-2|TRBD1|16
CASSRDRGPGGYGYTF
TGTGCCAGTAGTAGGGACAGGGGGCCTGGAGGCTATGGCTACACCTTC
>TRBV30|NA|TRBJ2-7|TRBD1|14
CAWKRDRGPYEQYF
TGTGCCTGGAAGCGGGACAGGGGGCCCTACGAGCAGTACTTC
>TRBV4-3|NA|TRBJ2-3|TRBD1|17
CASSQHTGGLGTDTQYF
TGCGCCAGCAGCCAGCATACAGGGGGCTTAGGTACAGATACGCAGTATTTT
>TRBV30|NA|TRBJ1-6|NA|14
CAYVFGSYNSPLHF
TGTGCCTACGTTTTCGGCTCCTATAATTCACCCCTCCACTTT
>TRBV15|once|TRBJ1-1|TRBD1|14
CATSRDRRGTEAFF
TGTGCCACCAGCAGGGACAGGCGGGGCACTGAAGCTTTCTTT
>TRBV9|NA|TRBJ1-2|TRBD1|14
CASSVRTGVGGYTF
TGTGCCAGCAGCGTACGGACAGGGGTGGGAGGCTACACCTTC
>TRBV9|NA|TRBJ2-7|TRBD1|15
CASSTRTGLPYEQYF
TGTGCCAGCAGCACACGGACAGGGCTTCCCTACGAGCAGTACTTC
>TRBV11-3|once|TRBJ2-1|NA|15
CASSPVAGSYNEQFF
TGTGCCAGCAGCCCGGTGGCAGGCTCCTACAATGAGCAGTTCTTC
>TRBV2|NA|TRBJ2-5|TRBD2|15
CASSPGLAGRETQYF
TGTGCCAGCAGCCCGGGACTAGCGGGAAGAGAGACCCAGTACTTC
>TRBV9|NA|TRBJ2-2|TRBD2|16
CASSPKAGVYTGELFF
TGTGCCAGCAGCCCAAAAGCGGGAGTTTACACCGGGGAGCTGTTTTTT
>TRBV7-2|NA|TRBJ2-7|TRBD2|14
CASSLAGLVGEQYF
TGTGCCAGCAGCTTAGCGGGACTAGTAGGCGAGCAGTACTTC
>TRBV30|NA|TRBJ1-4|TRBD1|15
CAWRAMQGGREKLFF
TGTGCCTGGAGGGCGATGCAGGGGGGCCGTGAAAAACTGTTTTTT
>TRBV18|few|TRBJ2-7|TRBD1|14
CASSPTTGGYEQYF
TGTGCCAGCTCACCAACGACAGGGGGTTACGAGCAGTACTTC
>TRBV4-3|NA|TRBJ1-1|NA|14
CASSPQGRNTEAFF
TGCGCCAGCAGCCCCCAGGGTCGGAACACTGAAGCTTTCTTT
>TRBV6-5|NA|TRBJ1-6|TRBD1|14
CASRDRPSNSPLHF
TGTGCCAGCAGGGACAGGCCGTCGAATTCACCCCTCCACTTT
>TRBV11-2|NA|TRBJ2-7|NA|14
CASSLVGTSLEQYF
TGTGCCAGCAGCTTAGTAGGGACTTCCCTCGAGCAGTACTTC
>TRBV28|once|TRBJ1-5|NA|12
CASSLLAGPQHF
TGTGCCAGCAGTTTATTGGCAGGGCCCCAGCATTTT
>TRBV5-6|NA|TRBJ2-7|TRBD2|14
CASKGRGRTYEQYF
TGTGCCAGCAAGGGGAGGGGTCGGACCTACGAGCAGTACTTC